What follows are 24 T cell receptor beta chains derived from one specimen sequenced in a study of identical twins. TCRdb passed the 5' RACE reads through MiXCR, listing each CDR3 protein once. The table has about 720,000 distinct CDR3 sequences, over 15% seen once; the top ten hold over 10%. These data also formed part of another study, on T cells expressing NK-cell markers.

The sample consisted of PBMCs. The origin of the receptors is a woman younger than 35 in good health.

This chain uses TRBV20-1 with TRBJ1-6; possibly TRBD1 for D (5 bases). Germline V gives CDR1 DFQATT, CDR2 SNEGSKA (reference sequence). Trimming cost V 1 base and J 9 bases, with 19 bases left between them. CDR3 length equals 16 residues. The CDR3 nucleotides are TGCAGTGCTAGAGGGGCTCAGGGCCGTTTCTTTTCACCCCTCCACTTT. Its translation is CSARGAQGRFFSPLHF.

This clonotype was recorded a few times. The chain links TRBV3-1 to TRBJ2-7; possible D gene TRBD1, 6 bases. The V end was cut by 4 bases, the J end by 8 bases, with 18 bases between. The CDR3 runs 14 residues. CDR1 is LGHDT and CDR2 is YNNKEL in the germline V gene (reference sequence). CDR3 coding DNA: TGTGCCAGCAGCCGCAGGTCAGAGGGGGAAAAGCAGTACTTC. It codes for CASSRRSEGEKQYF.

This clonotype was observed a few times. The V and J genes are TRBV12-3 or TRBV12-4 and TRBJ1-2, with D possibly matching TRBD1 (6 bases). This CDR3 region has 14 residues. With 8 bases removed from V and 0 bases from J, the gap between germline ends came to 13 bases. The CDR3 is CASGKQGSNYGYTF. The CDR3 DNA is TGTGCCAGCGGAAAACAGGGCTCTAACTATGGCTACACCTTC.

There are a few counts of this clonotype. V and J are TRBV5-1 and TRBJ1-4; tentative D call: TRBD1 (5 bases). Germline lookup yields CDR1 SGHRS and CDR2 YFSETQ. V shed 1 base and J shed 2 bases, with 12 bases lying between them. CDR3 length: 16 amino acids. The CDR3, as DNA: TGCGCCAGCAGCTTGACCAGGGTTGGGACTAATGAAAAACTGTTTTTT. Its translation: CASSLTRVGTNEKLFF. The full variable domain, its missing parts supplied by reference TRBV5-1 and TRBJ1-4, is KAGVTQTPRYLIKTRGQQVTLSCSPISGHRSVSWYQQTPGQGLQFLFEYFSETQRNKGNFPGRFSGRQFSNSRSEMNVSTLELGDSALYLCASSLTRVGTNEKLFFGSGTQLSVL.

The chain recombines TRBV14 with TRBJ2-6; TRBD1 might be the D (5 bases). The V and J ends lost 1 base and 0 bases respectively, with 13 bases between them. The CDR3 runs to 18 residues. Germline loops: CDR1 SGHDN, CDR2 FVKESK. CDR3 sequence (DNA): TGTGCCAGCAGCCAAGTGCAGGGTATTTTCTCTGGGGCCAACGTCCTGACTTTC. This encodes CASSQVQGIFSGANVLTF.

In its sample, this clonotype was seen a few times. This sequence joins TRBV29-1 and TRBJ2-6; D may correspond to TRBD1 or TRBD2 (5 bases each). Per the germline V gene, CDR1 is SQVTM and CDR2 is ANQGSEA. The CDR3 contains 17 residues. Trimming removed 6 bases from V and 2 bases from J, with 20 bases in between. The CDR3 region has the DNA TGCAGCGTATTACCCCGGGACGGAGACACTGGGGCCAACGTCCTGACTTTC. It translates to CSVLPRDGDTGANVLTF.

This clonotype showed up just once. This sequence joins TRBV5-1 and TRBJ2-5; D is unresolved. V was pared by 1 base and J by 3 bases, with 10 bases between. Per germline, CDR1 SGHRS and CDR2 YFSETQ. The CDR3 is made up of 14 amino acids. The CDR3: CASSLIDTEETQYF. In DNA form, the CDR3 reads TGCGCCAGCAGCTTGATAGATACCGAAGAGACCCAGTACTTC.

Only a few counts were recorded for this clonotype. This sequence joins TRBV12-3 or TRBV12-4 and TRBJ1-4; TRBD1 matches 9 bases. The CDR3 loop spans 15 amino acids. V lost 6 bases and J lost 7; bases outside the gene matches: 9. The CDR3 protein is CASRKRDREGEKLFF. The CDR3 coding sequence is TGTGCCAGCAGGAAGAGGGACAGGGAAGGTGAAAAACTGTTTTTT.

The V call is TRBV9, the J call TRBJ2-7; D is possibly TRBD1 or TRBD2 (5 bases each). CDR1 is SGDLS, CDR2 YYNGEE, per germline. The CDR3 is made up of 16 amino acids. V lost 4 bases and J lost 4, with 21 bases in between. The CDR3 sequence: CASSPGAGVSKYEQYF. CDR3 DNA sequence: TGTGCCAGCAGCCCCGGGGCTGGGGTATCGAAGTACGAGCAGTACTTC.

The chain joins TRBV10-3 to TRBJ1-5; no clear D gene. CDR1 and CDR2 from the germline V gene are ENHRY and SYGVKD. Trimming shortened V by 4 bases and J by 3 bases, and 7 bases separated the two germline ends. The CDR3 totals 13 residues. CDR3 sequence (DNA): TGTGCCATCAGTGGATATAACAATCAGCCCCAGCATTTT. Protein sequence: CAISGYNNQPQHF.

The rearrangement links TRBV20-1 to TRBJ2-5; 9 nucleotides line up with TRBD2. The CDR3 is 14 amino acids. J lost 4 bases, V lost 3 bases, and 6 bases had no gene match. CDR1 DFQATT and CDR2 SNEGSKA come from the germline V gene (reference sequence). The CDR3 DNA is TGCAGTGCTAGTAAGGGACTAGCAGTAGAGACCCAGTACTTC. The encoded protein is CSASKGLAVETQYF.

This clonotype was detected only a few times. The chain links TRBV3-1 to TRBJ2-1; 10 bases agree with TRBD2. CDR3 length: 16 amino acids. Germline V CDR1 and CDR2: LGHDT, YNNKEL (reference sequence). V was pared by 4 bases and J by 10 bases, with 13 bases of the junction left unmatched. The CDR3 DNA is TGTGCCAGCAGCCCGGATCGGGCTAGCGGGGGTTGGGAGCAGTTCTTC. Translated: CASSPDRASGGWEQFF.

The chain links TRBV20-1 to TRBJ1-5; 9 nucleotides align to TRBD1. Trimming removed 5 bases from V and 10 bases from J; junction bases left unmatched: 9. CDR1 is DFQATT and CDR2 is SNEGSKA in the germline V gene (reference sequence). This CDR3 is 13 amino acids long. The CDR3 DNA follows: TGCAGTGCTTTGAGGACAGGGGAGGAACCCCAGCATTTT. Protein: CSALRTGEEPQHF.

In its sample, this clonotype was seen a few times. The V call is TRBV4-3, the J call TRBJ2-3; D unclear. CDR1 is LGHNA and CDR2 is YSLEER in the germline V gene. The V end lost 1 base, the J end lost 8 bases, and 13 bases lay between the germline ends. The CDR3 totals 14 residues. CDR3 DNA: TGCGCCAGCAGCCAAGTTGTAGGCGCGCGTACGCAGTATTTT. Encoded protein: CASSQVVGARTQYF.

This clonotype has only a few counts. V and J are TRBV11-2 and TRBJ2-1; TRBD2 matches at 11 bases. V trimming: 6 bases; J trimming: 6 bases; junction bases outside the gene matches: 7. From germline, CDR1 is SGHAT and CDR2 FQNNGV. The CDR3 has 15 amino acids. CDR3 in DNA: TGTGCCAGCAGACCAATAGCGGGGGGGCGCAATGAGCAGTTCTTC. Amino acids: CASRPIAGGRNEQFF.

The DNA for the CDR3 is TGTGCCAGCAGCTTGCAGACTAATGAGCAGTTCTTC. Translating gives CASSLQTNEQFF. The J gene is TRBJ2-1, the V gene TRBV5-6; no clear D gene. Germline assignment: CDR1 SGHDT and CDR2 YYEEEE. CDR3 length equals 12 residues. V dropped 1 base and J dropped 7 bases, with 6 bases sitting between them.

This chain connects TRBV5-1 to TRBJ2-1, with 10 positions matching TRBD2. V was pared by 0 bases and J by 7 bases, with 1 base of the junction left unmatched. Germline-derived CDR1 and CDR2 are SGHRS and YFSETQ. The CDR3 is 14 amino acids. Here the CDR3 DNA reads TGCGCCAGCAGCTTGGTACTAGCGGGGAATGAGCAGTTCTTC. Translated, it gives CASSLVLAGNEQFF.

V gene TRBV12-5 combines with J gene TRBJ2-2, with D perhaps matching TRBD2 (5 bases). Looked up from germline, CDR1 is LGHNT and CDR2 is FRNRAP. The CDR3 has 14 amino acids. The germline V and J ends were trimmed by 7 bases and 3 bases, with 12 bases remaining between them. CDR3: CASEAAVHTGELFF. CDR3 nucleotide sequence: TGTGCTAGTGAAGCGGCGGTCCACACCGGGGAGCTGTTTTTT.

The chain combines TRBV20-1 with TRBJ1-3; no clear D gene. V was cut by 0 bases and J by 1 base, with 7 bases left in between. Germline assignment: CDR1 DFQATT and CDR2 SNEGSKA (reference sequence). This CDR3 contains 14 residues. The CDR3 loop is CSARDPGSGNTIYF. The CDR3 bases are TGCAGTGCTAGAGATCCCGGTTCTGGAAACACCATATATTTT.

The chain couples TRBV18 to TRBJ1-5; no clear D gene. Germline V CDR1 and CDR2: KGHSH, LQKENI. Trimming took 4 bases from V and 5 from J, leaving 12 bases between them. The CDR3 has 14 residues. DNA for the CDR3: TGTGCCAGCTCACTCAGTCTACAAGATCAGCCCCAGCATTTT. It codes for CASSLSLQDQPQHF.

J is TRBJ2-1 and V is TRBV20-1, with 8 bases fitting TRBD2. The CDR3 loop spans 15 amino acids. CDR1 is DFQATT, CDR2 SNEGSKA, per germline (reference sequence). J lost 4 bases, V lost 6 bases, and 11 bases had no gene match. The CDR3 DNA reads as TGCAGTGCGCGGGGGGCGGGGGCCCAATACAATGAGCAGTTCTTC. This codes for CSARGAGAQYNEQFF.

The rearrangement uses TRBV20-1 and TRBJ1-2; D unresolved. The CDR3 is made up of 13 amino acids. Germline loops: CDR1 DFQATT, CDR2 SNEGSKA (reference sequence). V was pared by 3 bases and J by 0 bases, with 8 bases between. The CDR3 sequence: CSASLLANYGYTF. The CDR3 bases are TGCAGTGCTAGTTTATTGGCTAACTATGGCTACACCTTC.

Many counts were recorded for this clonotype. V is TRBV6-5 and J is TRBJ1-6, with no clear D. V was pared by 3 bases and J by 9 bases, with 12 bases between. The germline V gene encodes CDR1 MNHEY and CDR2 SVGAGI. The CDR3 extends over 14 amino acids. The CDR3 sequence: CASSYKGPGSPLHF. In DNA, the CDR3 is TGTGCCAGCAGTTATAAAGGGCCGGGTTCACCCCTCCACTTT.

This rearrangement joins TRBV3-1 to TRBJ2-7; 8 bases map to TRBD1. The CDR3 is 15 amino acids. With V trimmed by 0 bases and J by 4 bases, 5 bases remained unmatched. Germline CDR1 reads LGHDT; CDR2 reads YNNKEL (reference sequence). CDR3 nucleotide sequence: TGTGCCAGCAGCCAAGACGCGGACAGGGAGTACGAGCAGTACTTC. Its protein is CASSQDADREYEQYF.